This entry lists 10 T cell receptor beta chains sequenced from one sample in a study of long-term antiretroviral therapy in people with HIV (dated 2022 in TCRdb). The immunoSEQ hsTCRB v3.0 assay was used at survey level resolution to sequence the TRB variable region. Held by TCRdb, this immuneACCESS table contains in-frame sequences only and omits some clones. Under half of the omission traces to an unresolved V gene where checked; the cause of the rest is unknown. The sample includes tens of thousands of clones, with roughly 88% observed a single time. The ten largest clones take up more than 6.5% of the sample. The material was unsorted PBMCs, obtained 3 years after starting antiretroviral therapy. The receptor source for this set is a man aged 35-49 years with HIV.

This chain connects TRBV19 to TRBJ1-1, with D unclear. This CDR3 has 14 residues. V lost 1 base, J lost 4 bases, and 10 bases lay in between. CDR1 and CDR2 (germline): LNHDA, SQIVND (reference sequence). CDR3 sequence (DNA): TGTGCCAGTAGTATAGGGACCATCGGCACTGAAGCTTTCTTT. Translated, it gives CASSIGTIGTEAFF. The full variable domain, its missing parts supplied by reference TRBV19 and TRBJ1-1, is DGGITQSPKYLFRKEGQNVTLSCEQNLNHDAMYWYRQDPGQGLRLIYYSQIVNDFQKGDIAEGYSVSREKKESFPLTVTSAQKNPTAFYLCASSIGTIGTEAFFGQGTRLTVV.

The chain employs TRBV11-2 and TRBJ2-7; weak D call: TRBD2 (6 bases). V was pared by 5 bases and J by 1 base, with 12 bases between. The germline CDR1 and CDR2 sequences are SGHAT and FQNNGV. The CDR3 is 14 amino acids. This chain's CDR3 is CASSPGTVSYEQYF. For the CDR3, the DNA is TGTGCCAGCAGCCCCGGGACTGTTTCCTACGAGCAGTACTTC.

This rearrangement joins TRBV27 to TRBJ1-3; tentatively, D is TRBD1 (5 bases). V lost 5 bases and J lost 3, with 11 bases in between. Germline loops: CDR1 MNHEY, CDR2 SMNVEV (reference sequence). This CDR3 spans 14 amino acids. As DNA, the CDR3 is TGTGCCAGCAGTGCGCAGGGTTATGGAAACACCATATATTTT. Its translation is CASSAQGYGNTIYF.

The genes are TRBV7-9 and TRBJ2-1, with D perhaps matching TRBD1 or TRBD2 (6 bases each). Trimming pared 4 bases from V and 7 bases from J, leaving 17 bases between. The germline V gene encodes CDR1 SEHNR and CDR2 FQNEAQ (reference sequence). The length of the CDR3 is 15 residues. The CDR3 nucleotides read TGTGCCAGCAGCTCCACTCGGGGGCAGGAGAATGAGCAGTTCTTC. Its translation: CASSSTRGQENEQFF.

This rearrangement joins TRBV5-6 to TRBJ1-2; D remains ambiguous. V was trimmed by 4 bases and J by 8 bases, leaving 18 bases between them. The germline gives CDR1 SGHDT, CDR2 YYEEEE. The CDR3 contains 14 residues. The CDR3 loop reads CASSTYGWQWGYTF. In nucleotides, the CDR3 is TGTGCCAGCAGCACCTACGGTTGGCAGTGGGGCTACACCTTC.

Only one count was recorded for this clone. V gene TRBV11-3 combines with J gene TRBJ2-5; 11 bases match TRBD2. The CDR3 is 16 amino acids. The junction had 6 bases not matched to a gene; V was cut back by 5 bases and J by 1 base. Germline V gene sequence: CDR1 SGHNT, CDR2 YENEEA. The CDR3 protein is CASSQGLAGAQETQYF. In DNA, the CDR3 is TGTGCCAGCAGCCAAGGACTAGCGGGCGCCCAAGAGACCCAGTACTTC.

The chain uses TRBV18 and TRBJ1-2; a weak D match, TRBD1 (6 bases). Germline loops: CDR1 KGHSH, CDR2 LQKENI. The CDR3 sequence is 14 residues long. Trimming shortened V by 4 bases and J by 4 bases, and 13 bases separated the two germline ends. Written as DNA, the CDR3 is TGTGCCAGCTCACGTGACAGGCCCCTCTATGGCTACACCTTC. It codes for CASSRDRPLYGYTF.

The J gene is TRBJ2-2, the V gene TRBV7-9; maybe TRBD1 (5 bases). Between the trimmed V and J ends, which lost 4 bases and 1 base, there was a span of 7 bases. Germline V lookup: CDR1 SEHNR, CDR2 FQNEAQ (reference sequence). The CDR3 runs 14 residues. The CDR3 nucleotides read TGTGCCAGCAGCTCCGGACAGAACACCGGGGAGCTGTTTTTT. It specifies CASSSGQNTGELFF.

The rearrangement joins TRBV5-8 to TRBJ2-7; D gene unclear. CDR1 is SGHTS and CDR2 is YDEGEE in the germline V gene. This CDR3 comprises 11 residues. Trimming pared 6 bases from V and 0 bases from J, leaving 4 bases between. The CDR3 region has the DNA TGTGCCAGCACTCACTCCTACGAGCAGTACTTC. Translated, it gives CASTHSYEQYF. The full variable domain, its missing parts supplied by reference TRBV5-8 and TRBJ2-7, is EAGVTQSPTHLIKTRGQQATLRCSPISGHTSVYWYQQALGLGLQFLLWYDEGEERNRGNFPPRFSGRQFPNYSSELNVNALELEDSALYLCASTHSYEQYFGPGTRLTVT.

V usage is TRBV2 and J usage is TRBJ2-7; D gene unclear. The CDR3 has 11 amino acids. V lost 3 bases and J 4 bases, leaving 4 bases between the germline ends. Germline V gives CDR1 SNHLY, CDR2 FYNNEI. DNA of the CDR3: TGTGCCAGCAGTGAGGGTTACGAGCAGTACTTC. Translated, it gives CASSEGYEQYF.